The 23 T cell receptor beta chains below come from one sample, sequenced in a study of CD8+ T cells in alopecia areata. Extraction of RNA preceded its reverse transcription into cDNA, which served as the sequencing template. Clones were sequenced by immunoSEQ multiplex PCR, and TCRdb holds only the in-frame ones, with some missing. The repertoire holds 140,000 to 150,000 clones, with roughly 48% as singletons. Sequencing input: CD4+ T cells sorted from blood. Receptors originate from a human donor with alopecia areata.

This clone was detected only a few times. This rearrangement joins TRBV4-1 to TRBJ1-1; D possibly corresponds to TRBD1 (5 bases). This CDR3 is built from 13 residues. The V gene lost 2 bases and the J gene lost 11 bases, with 15 bases spanning the gap. Per the germline V gene, CDR1 is MGHRA and CDR2 is YSYEKL. The CDR3 DNA sequence: TGCGCCAGCAGCCAACCTCGGGGCCGTGCGGCTTTCTTT. As protein: CASSQPRGRAAFF.

This clone was found a few times. This sequence joins TRBV4-1 and TRBJ2-7; 7 positions match TRBD1. Trimming removed 7 bases from V and 4 bases from J; junction bases left unmatched: 7. There are 13 residues in the CDR3. CDR1 and CDR2 (germline): MGHRA, YSYEKL. The CDR3 loop reads CASNRDREYEQYF. CDR3 DNA: TGCGCCAGCAACCGGGACAGAGAATACGAGCAGTACTTC.

This clone was seen more than once but under ten times. This chain links TRBV28 with TRBJ2-5, with D perhaps matching TRBD2 (6 bases). Germline loops: CDR1 MDHEN, CDR2 SYDVKM. There are 13 residues in the CDR3. Trimming removed 2 bases at V and 4 bases at J, with 8 bases between. The DNA of the CDR3 is TGTGCCAGCAGTTTAGGGGGAGGAGAGACCCAGTACTTC. It specifies CASSLGGGETQYF.

The V call is TRBV6-5, the J call TRBJ2-5; 11 nucleotides agree with TRBD2. J lost 2 bases, V lost 6 bases, and 5 bases had no gene match. In germline, CDR1 is MNHEY, CDR2 SVGAGI. CDR3 length: 15 residues. In nucleotides, the CDR3 is TGTGCCAGCAGGACCGGGACTAGCGGACAAGAGACCCAGTACTTC. Amino acid sequence: CASRTGTSGQETQYF.

The CDR3 sequence: CASSLDPGRNYGYTF. The CDR3 DNA reads TGCGCCAGCAGCTTGGATCCAGGAAGAAACTATGGCTACACCTTC. The chain has TRBV5-1 and TRBJ1-2; D not resolved. Germline assignment: CDR1 SGHRS and CDR2 YFSETQ. The CDR3 has 15 amino acids. The V and J ends lost 0 bases and 2 bases respectively, with 11 bases between them.

This clone has just a few counts. V and J are TRBV4-1 and TRBJ1-1, with D hard to call. The germline V and J ends were trimmed by 0 bases and 4 bases, with 6 bases remaining between them. Germline V lookup: CDR1 MGHRA, CDR2 YSYEKL. This CDR3 has 13 residues. The CDR3, as DNA: TGCGCCAGCAGCCAAGAGGGCCCCACTGAAGCTTTCTTT. Translation gives CASSQEGPTEAFF.

The genes are TRBV4-2 and TRBJ2-2; 13 bases map to TRBD2. V gave up 6 bases and J gave up 7 bases; unmatched junction bases: 8. Germline V gene data show CDR1 as LGHNA and CDR2 as YNFKEQ. This CDR3 region has 16 residues. The CDR3 region is CASRPGTSGKSGELFF. The DNA of the CDR3 is TGTGCCAGCAGACCCGGGACTAGCGGGAAAAGCGGGGAGCTGTTTTTT.

The chain joins TRBV5-4 to TRBJ2-3, with 11 bases matching TRBD2. CDR1 SGHNT and CDR2 YYREEE come from the germline V gene (reference sequence). This CDR3 comprises 16 residues. The trim removed 4 bases at V and 5 bases at J, leaving 9 bases unmatched. The DNA of the CDR3 is TGTGCCAGCAGCCCAACCCTACTAGCGGGAGTAGATACGCAGTATTTT. Encoded protein: CASSPTLLAGVDTQYF.

This rearrangement joins TRBV5-1 to TRBJ1-1; no reliable D call. The CDR3 loop spans 13 amino acids. The V end was cut by 2 bases, the J end by 11 bases, with 16 bases between. Germline CDR1 is SGHRS and CDR2 is YFSETQ. CDR3 sequence: CASSLNHPSGAFF. The CDR3 coding sequence is TGCGCCAGCAGCTTAAATCATCCGTCCGGTGCTTTCTTT.

This chain links TRBV30 with TRBJ2-7; D may match TRBD1 or TRBD2 (5 bases each). Germline CDR1 reads GTSNPN; CDR2 reads SVGIG (reference sequence). V lost 0 bases and J lost 2, with 17 bases in between. CDR3 length equals 16 residues. The CDR3 reads CAWSVHGVGDPYEQYF. The CDR3 DNA reads as TGTGCCTGGAGTGTACATGGAGTCGGGGACCCCTACGAGCAGTACTTC.

The chain links TRBV28 to TRBJ2-5, with TRBD1 matching 8 bases. Per germline, CDR1 MDHEN and CDR2 SYDVKM. Losses at the gene ends were 3 bases for V and 2 bases for J; bases not matched to a gene: 20. The length of the CDR3 is 20 residues. The CDR3 nucleotides are TGTGCCAGCAGTTTCCGACTTACCGCGGTGGACAGGGCTAAACAAGAGACCCAGTACTTC. Translating it yields CASSFRLTAVDRAKQETQYF.

The sample holds one count of this clone. The rearrangement links TRBV5-1 to TRBJ2-1; 9 bases agree with TRBD2. The CDR3 runs to 16 residues. The germline gives CDR1 SGHRS, CDR2 YFSETQ. Unmatched junction bases numbered 8, after V lost 4 bases and J lost 3 bases. CDR3 sequence: CASSPGASGIYNEQFF. The DNA of the CDR3 is TGCGCCAGCAGCCCGGGAGCTAGCGGGATCTACAATGAGCAGTTCTTC. Looking up the rest from reference TRBV5-1 and TRBJ2-1 gives the full variable domain: KAGVTQTPRYLIKTRGQQVTLSCSPISGHRSVSWYQQTPGQGLQFLFEYFSETQRNKGNFPGRFSGRQFSNSRSEMNVSTLELGDSALYLCASSPGASGIYNEQFFGPGTRLTVL.

The chain has TRBV27 and TRBJ2-7; possible D gene TRBD2, 8 bases. CDR1 is MNHEY and CDR2 is SMNVEV in the germline V gene (reference sequence). Trimming took off 4 bases at V and 4 bases at J, with 17 bases between the two ends. This CDR3 region has 15 residues. The DNA for the CDR3 is TGTGCCAGCAGTTCGAGGACAGGCGGGGGGTACGAGCAGTACTTC. This translates into CASSSRTGGGYEQYF.

This clone came up many times. The chain combines TRBV6-6 with TRBJ2-5, with D hard to call. The CDR3 runs to 13 residues. Germline loops: CDR1 MNHNY, CDR2 SVGAGI (reference sequence). The ends were cut back, 0 bases at V and 4 bases at J, with 6 bases in the middle. Written as DNA, the CDR3 is TGTGCCAGCAGTTACTCGACCGTAGAGACCCAGTACTTC. Amino acid sequence: CASSYSTVETQYF.

V is TRBV4-2 and J is TRBJ2-6; D not certain. CDR1 is LGHNA and CDR2 is YNFKEQ in the germline V gene. There are 16 residues in the CDR3. V was pared by 0 bases and J by 0 bases, with 6 bases between. CDR3 DNA sequence: TGTGCCAGCAGCCAAGATCTCCTCTCTGGGGCCAACGTCCTGACTTTC. As protein: CASSQDLLSGANVLTF.

The rearrangement links TRBV7-9 to TRBJ1-1; 8 bases are a match to TRBD1. Trimming cost V 9 bases and J 3 bases; bases outside gene matches: 9. CDR3 length equals 14 residues. Germline CDR1 is SEHNR and CDR2 is FQNEAQ (reference sequence). The CDR3 DNA is TGTGCCAGTACCAGACAGGGGCGGGACACTGAAGCTTTCTTT. Amino acids: CASTRQGRDTEAFF.

This clone was seen a handful of times. This rearrangement joins TRBV7-2 to TRBJ2-1; D uncertain. The V gene's germline CDR1 is SGHTA and CDR2 FQGNSA. Trimming removed 2 bases from V and 5 bases from J, with 7 bases in between. The CDR3 totals 13 residues. DNA of the CDR3: TGTGCCAGCAGCTTAAACATCAACAATGAGCAGTTCTTC. Translating gives CASSLNINNEQFF.

This clone was recorded a few times. This chain links TRBV2 with TRBJ2-7; D perhaps matches TRBD2 (5 bases). The V gene's germline CDR1 is SNHLY and CDR2 FYNNEI. This CDR3 has 14 residues. V lost 4 bases, J lost 2 bases, and 12 bases lay in between. CDR3 sequence: CASSGTSRAYEQYF. CDR3 nucleotide sequence: TGTGCCAGCAGTGGAACTAGTCGGGCCTACGAGCAGTACTTC.

This clone was seen a handful of times. J is TRBJ2-3 and V is TRBV28; 10 nucleotides line up with TRBD1. The CDR3 has 15 amino acids. The germline V gene has CDR1 MDHEN and CDR2 SYDVKM. V dropped 5 bases and J dropped 5; count of bases not matched to a gene: 7. CDR3 sequence: CASSTRTGGLDTQYF. The CDR3, as DNA: TGTGCCAGCAGTACCCGGACAGGGGGATTAGATACGCAGTATTTT.

This clone showed up just a few times. The chain uses TRBV29-1 and TRBJ2-5; possibly TRBD1 for D (6 bases). The CDR3 spans 13 residues. Germline V gene lookup returns CDR1 SQVTM and CDR2 ANQGSEA. V was shortened by 0 bases and J by 4 bases, with 9 bases between the two germline ends. CDR3 nucleotide sequence: TGCAGCGTTGAAGAGGCCAGGGGAGAGACCCAGTACTTC. This gives the protein CSVEEARGETQYF.

The V and J genes are TRBV18 and TRBJ1-4; perhaps TRBD1 as D (5 bases). Trimming pared 3 bases from V and 5 bases from J, leaving 10 bases between. CDR3 length: 14 amino acids. The germline V gene has CDR1 KGHSH and CDR2 LQKENI. The CDR3 DNA reads TGTGCCAGCTCACCCAGGGAGAGCAATGAAAAACTGTTTTTT. Translation gives CASSPRESNEKLFF.

This sequence joins TRBV28 and TRBJ2-1, with 7 bases aligning to TRBD2. This CDR3 comprises 12 residues. Trimming removed 5 bases from V and 8 bases from J; junction bases left unmatched: 3. The germline V gene encodes CDR1 MDHEN and CDR2 SYDVKM. The CDR3 sequence is CASSPRGDEQFF. The CDR3, as DNA: TGTGCCAGCAGTCCCCGGGGGGATGAGCAGTTCTTC. The whole variable domain, remainder taken from reference TRBV28 and TRBJ2-1, is DVKVTQSSRYLVKRTGEKVFLECVQDMDHENMFWYRQDPGLGLRLIYFSYDVKMKEKGDIPEGYSVSREKKERFSLILESASTNQTSMYLCASSPRGDEQFFGPGTRLTVL.

This clone has a handful of counts. This chain links TRBV6-6 with TRBJ2-1; TRBD2 matches 7 bases. Germline V gene data show CDR1 as MNHNY and CDR2 as SVGAGI (reference sequence). V lost 5 bases, J lost 12 bases, and 7 bases stayed unmatched. This CDR3 has 12 residues. The CDR3 bases are TGTGCCAGCAGTCCCGGTTGGGAGGGGCAGTTCTTC. Amino acids: CASSPGWEGQFF.